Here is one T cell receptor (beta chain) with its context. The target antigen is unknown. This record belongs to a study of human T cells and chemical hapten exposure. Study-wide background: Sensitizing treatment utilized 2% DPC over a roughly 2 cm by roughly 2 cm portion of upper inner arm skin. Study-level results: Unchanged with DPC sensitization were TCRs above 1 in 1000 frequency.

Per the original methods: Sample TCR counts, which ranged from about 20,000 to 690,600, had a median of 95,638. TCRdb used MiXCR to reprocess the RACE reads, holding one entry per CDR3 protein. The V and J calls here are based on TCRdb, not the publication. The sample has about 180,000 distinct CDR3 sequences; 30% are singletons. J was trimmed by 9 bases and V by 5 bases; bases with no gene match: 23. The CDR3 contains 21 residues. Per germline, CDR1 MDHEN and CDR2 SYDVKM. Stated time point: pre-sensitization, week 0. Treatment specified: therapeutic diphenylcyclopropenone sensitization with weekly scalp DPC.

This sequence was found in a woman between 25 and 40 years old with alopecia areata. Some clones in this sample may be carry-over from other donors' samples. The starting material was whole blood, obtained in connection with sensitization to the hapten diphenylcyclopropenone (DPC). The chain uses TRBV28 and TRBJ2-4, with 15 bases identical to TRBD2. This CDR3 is CASSPSAGTSGGPLFWGIQYF. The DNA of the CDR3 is TGTGCCAGCAGTCCATCCGCCGGGACTAGCGGGGGGCCCTTATTTTGGGGCATTCAGTACTTC.